The 9 T cell receptor beta chains below all came from one sample that was sequenced in a study of T-cell memory formation after mild COVID-19. MiXCR, run by TCRdb on the 5' RACE reads, gives a single entry per CDR3 protein. This sample has about 560,000 distinct CDR3 sequences, with 20% to 25% found just once. Sequenced input: PBMCs or a T cell subset sorted from them (not recorded which). Receptors originate from an adult woman who had mild COVID-19 (a few samples of this study predate the infection). Cell type and time point are not known.

The rearrangement links TRBV7-8 to TRBJ2-2; perhaps TRBD1 as D (6 bases). CDR1 and CDR2 (germline): SGHVS, FQNEAQ. V gave up 6 bases and J gave up 1 base, with 9 bases separating them. This CDR3 has 14 amino acids. In nucleotides, the CDR3 is TGTGCCAGCAGACCCAGGGGGAACACCGGGGAGCTGTTTTTT. Its protein is CASRPRGNTGELFF.

The gene calls are TRBV5-4 and TRBJ2-1, with 9 bases lining up with TRBD1. V dropped 4 bases and J dropped 1; count of bases not matched to a gene: 6. The CDR3 has 16 residues. CDR1 SGHNT and CDR2 YYREEE come from the germline V gene (reference sequence). The CDR3: CASSKTGGGSYNEQFF. CDR3 nucleotides: TGTGCCAGCAGCAAAACAGGGGGCGGGTCCTACAATGAGCAGTTCTTC.

This clonotype was observed a single time. The chain recombines TRBV11-2 with TRBJ1-2, with no clear D. Deletions cut 0 bases from V and 4 bases from J, with 6 bases between. The CDR3 contains 13 residues. Germline assignment: CDR1 SGHAT and CDR2 FQNNGV. CDR3 region: CASSLDNLYGYTF. The CDR3 bases are TGTGCCAGCAGCTTAGATAACCTCTATGGCTACACCTTC.

This clonotype was detected many times. This sequence joins TRBV12-3 or TRBV12-4 and TRBJ2-1, with D perhaps matching TRBD1 (5 bases). The length of the CDR3 is 13 residues. Trimming shortened V by 3 bases and J by 9 bases, and 12 bases separated the two germline ends. As DNA, the CDR3 is TGTGCCAGCAGTTTCCTAGGGGTTCCTGAGCAGTTCTTC. Translating it yields CASSFLGVPEQFF.

The V and J genes are TRBV11-2 and TRBJ2-1; D not resolved. Trimming left V 3 bases short and J 0 bases short, with 15 bases between. Germline assignment: CDR1 SGHAT and CDR2 FQNNGV. The CDR3 sequence is 17 residues long. CDR3 nucleotide sequence: TGTGCCAGCAGCTTTCGATCCGGCATCAGCTCCTACAATGAGCAGTTCTTC. Its protein product is CASSFRSGISSYNEQFF.

V and J are TRBV7-6 and TRBJ2-7; weak D call: TRBD1 (5 bases). Trimming took 5 bases from V and 1 from J, leaving 12 bases between them. The CDR3 loop spans 14 amino acids. CDR1 is SGHVS, CDR2 FNYEAQ, per germline. Here the CDR3 reads CASSPLRQSYEQYF. In nucleotides, the CDR3 is TGTGCCAGCAGCCCTCTCCGACAGTCCTACGAGCAGTACTTC.

This clonotype has just a few counts. V is TRBV7-6 and J is TRBJ2-1, with 10 bases lining up with TRBD2. Germline lookup yields CDR1 SGHVS and CDR2 FNYEAQ. This CDR3 has 17 residues. V was clipped by 4 bases and J by 7 bases; unmatched bases: 13. As DNA, the CDR3 is TGTGCCAGCAGCTCCAAGCGGGAGGGCCTCCGTCGGAATGAGCAGTTCTTC. This sequence encodes CASSSKREGLRRNEQFF.

V and J are TRBV7-9 and TRBJ2-4; D uncertain. The V and J ends lost 5 bases and 11 bases respectively, with 19 bases between them. The CDR3 has 14 residues. CDR1 and CDR2 from the germline V gene are SEHNR and FQNEAQ (reference sequence). CDR3 protein: CASSINSNLGLQYF. Here the CDR3 DNA reads TGTGCCAGCAGCATTAATTCAAATTTAGGTCTTCAGTACTTC.

V is TRBV2 and J is TRBJ2-3, with a weak D call TRBD2 (6 bases). The V gene's germline CDR1 is SNHLY and CDR2 FYNNEI. V was clipped by 8 bases and J by 1 base, with 10 bases between them. This CDR3 is built from 13 residues. The CDR3 nucleotides are TGTGCCAGCTACACGGGGGGCACAGATACGCAGTATTTT. This gives the protein CASYTGGTDTQYF.